This T cell receptor beta chain is drawn from a study of shared clonotypes between healthy human individuals. Turning to the study itself: CD4 naive cells filled three plates per donor, CD4 memory three, CD8 naive two and CD8 memory one. Study observations and caveats: In general, naive subsets displayed greater estimated richness than memory subsets did. Only blood was sampled; tissue repertoires likely differ.

Produced via immunoSEQ multiplex PCR; TCRdb's table is partial and in-frame only. The sample holds about 1,800,000 clones, around 96% seen once. As defined, naive CD8 cells were CD45RO-negative and positively selected for CCR7, with terminally differentiated effector memory CD45RA+ cells excluded. Trimming stripped 4 bases from V and 2 bases from J, with 14 bases between. Germline V gives CDR1 SGHVS, CDR2 FQNEAQ. There are 15 residues in the CDR3. Worth noting for this clone: The antigen remains undetermined.

The sequenced sample consisted of naive CD8+ T cells sorted from blood. This sequence originates from a young man in good health. The rearrangement uses TRBV7-8 and TRBJ1-2, with D unresolved. Written as DNA, the CDR3 is TGTGCCAGCAGCTACCCCGAGACACCCAACTATGGCTACACCTTC. Its protein product is CASSYPETPNYGYTF.